Included here is one T cell receptor (beta chain) sequence, with context. This CDR3 spans 16 amino acids. From germline, CDR1 is SQVTM and CDR2 ANQGSEA. V gave up 6 bases and J gave up 2 bases; unmatched junction bases: 7. These data belong to a study of HIV-infected children after antiretroviral therapy interruption. Study at large: In continuous treatment, analyzed samples were from weeks 0, 48 and 150.

A 3' RACE protocol on RNA, with unique molecular identifiers, produced the TCR library. TCRdb re-called the 3' RACE reads with MiXCR, one entry per CDR3 protein. Among 70,000 to 90,000 distinct CDR3 sequences listed, about 7.2% were seen once. As for treatment: PENTA 11 planned treatment interruption arm or continuous ART arm. Only samples with at least 5 million viable PBMCs qualified. The chain links TRBV29-1 to TRBJ2-2; TRBD2 agrees at 12 bases. The sample here was CD45RA+ CD4+ T cells from PBMCs, pooled from several time points, taken from a donor given antiretroviral therapy, either interrupted or continuous. The subset: naive CD4+ CD45RA+ CD45RO- T cells. This TCR was recovered from a pool of human donors with HIV. The CDR3 loop reads CSVGTSGGFNTGELFF. The CDR3 DNA reads as TGCAGCGTCGGAACTAGCGGGGGGTTTAACACCGGGGAGCTGTTTTTT.